This T cell receptor (beta chain) was found in a study of shared clonotypes between healthy human individuals. Every subset's genomic DNA went evenly onto several immunoSEQ plates. Repertoires were generated with immunoSEQ multiplex PCR, while TCRdb's copy carries only in-frame clones and drops some. The repertoire holds more than 1 million clones, 75% to 85% seen once, with approximately 0.56% in the top ten. This CDR3 is built from 15 residues. Trimming took 5 bases from V and 3 from J; bases not matched to a gene: 5. Germline CDR1 MNHEY, CDR2 SVGAGI. Researchers partitioned CD4+ cells into CD45RA+ naive and CD45RA-negative memory subsets.

The sequencing sample was made of memory CD4+ T cells from PBMCs. Subset given: CD45RA-negative fraction. The chain recombines TRBV6-5 with TRBJ1-3; 9 bases map to TRBD1. This TCR derives from a young man in good health. Some clones in this sample may be carry-over from other donors' samples. CDR3 DNA sequence: TGTGCCAGCAGTCCCGGGACAGGGTATGGAAACACCATATATTTT. This sequence encodes CASSPGTGYGNTIYF.